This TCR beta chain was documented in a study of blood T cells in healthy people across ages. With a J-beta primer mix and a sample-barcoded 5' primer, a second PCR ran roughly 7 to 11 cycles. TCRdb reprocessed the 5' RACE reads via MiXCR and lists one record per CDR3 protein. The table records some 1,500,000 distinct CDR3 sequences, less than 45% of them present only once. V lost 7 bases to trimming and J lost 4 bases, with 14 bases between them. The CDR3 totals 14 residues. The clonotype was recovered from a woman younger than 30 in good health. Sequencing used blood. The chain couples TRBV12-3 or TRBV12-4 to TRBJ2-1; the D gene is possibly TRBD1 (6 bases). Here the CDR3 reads CASTVTGLYNEQFF. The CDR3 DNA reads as TGTGCCAGCACCGTAACAGGGCTTTACAATGAGCAGTTCTTC.